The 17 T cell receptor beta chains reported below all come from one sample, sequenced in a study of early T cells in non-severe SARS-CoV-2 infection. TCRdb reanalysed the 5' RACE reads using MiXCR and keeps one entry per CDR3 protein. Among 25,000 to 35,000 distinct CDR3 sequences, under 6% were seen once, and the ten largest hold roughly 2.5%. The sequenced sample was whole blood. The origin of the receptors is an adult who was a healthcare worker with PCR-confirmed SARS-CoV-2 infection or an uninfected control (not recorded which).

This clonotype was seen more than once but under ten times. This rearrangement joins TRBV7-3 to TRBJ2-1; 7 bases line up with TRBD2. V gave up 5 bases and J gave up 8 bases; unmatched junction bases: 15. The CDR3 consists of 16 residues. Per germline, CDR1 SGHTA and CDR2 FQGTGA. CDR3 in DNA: TGTGCCAGCAGCCCAAGGGTGCGGGAGATTGGGGATGAGCAGTTCTTC. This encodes CASSPRVREIGDEQFF.

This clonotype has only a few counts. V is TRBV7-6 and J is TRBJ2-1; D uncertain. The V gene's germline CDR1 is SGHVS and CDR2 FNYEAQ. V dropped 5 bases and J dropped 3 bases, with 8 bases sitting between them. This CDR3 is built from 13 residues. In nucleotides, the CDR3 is TGTGCCAGCAGCCTTGCCGTCTACAATGAGCAGTTCTTC. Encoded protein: CASSLAVYNEQFF.

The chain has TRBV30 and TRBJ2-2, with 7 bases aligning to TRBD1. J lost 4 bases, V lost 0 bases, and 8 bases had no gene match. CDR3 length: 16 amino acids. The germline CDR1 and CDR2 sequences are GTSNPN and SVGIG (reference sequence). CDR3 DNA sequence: TGTGCCTGGAGTGTTCTCAAGGGGGCGATCACCGGGGAGCTGTTTTTT. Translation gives CAWSVLKGAITGELFF.

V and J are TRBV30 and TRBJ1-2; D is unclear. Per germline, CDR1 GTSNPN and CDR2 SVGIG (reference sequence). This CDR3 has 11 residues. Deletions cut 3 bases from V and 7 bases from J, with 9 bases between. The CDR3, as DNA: TGTGCCTGGAGCTGGGAATCTGGCTACACCTTC. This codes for CAWSWESGYTF.

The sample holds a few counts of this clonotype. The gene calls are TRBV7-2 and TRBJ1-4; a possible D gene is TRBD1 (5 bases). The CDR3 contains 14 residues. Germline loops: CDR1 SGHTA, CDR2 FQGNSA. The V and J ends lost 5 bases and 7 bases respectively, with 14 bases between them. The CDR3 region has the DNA TGTGCCAGCAGCCCGCAGTGGGGGGGTGAAAAACTGTTTTTT. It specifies CASSPQWGGEKLFF.

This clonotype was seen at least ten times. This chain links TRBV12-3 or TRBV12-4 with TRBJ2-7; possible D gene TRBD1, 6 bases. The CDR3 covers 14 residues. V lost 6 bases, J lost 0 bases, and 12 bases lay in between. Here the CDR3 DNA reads TGTGCCAGCAGCAACTCAGGGGACTCCTACGAGCAGTACTTC. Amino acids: CASSNSGDSYEQYF.

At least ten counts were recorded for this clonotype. CDR3 DNA: TGTGCCATCAGCCCGGACAGGCCCGTCCCTGAAGCTTTCTTT. Amino acid sequence: CAISPDRPVPEAFF. This chain uses TRBV10-3 with TRBJ1-1; 7 nucleotides agree with TRBD1. The junction had 10 bases not matched to a gene; V was cut back by 6 bases and J by 6 bases. The CDR3 has 14 residues. From germline, CDR1 is ENHRY and CDR2 SYGVKD.

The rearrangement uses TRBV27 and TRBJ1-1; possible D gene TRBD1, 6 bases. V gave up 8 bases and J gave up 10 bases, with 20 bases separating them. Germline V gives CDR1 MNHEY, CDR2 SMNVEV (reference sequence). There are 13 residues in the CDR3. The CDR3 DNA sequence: TGTGCCAGCGCTCACCGGGGGGGGCAGGGAGCTTTCTTT. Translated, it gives CASAHRGGQGAFF.

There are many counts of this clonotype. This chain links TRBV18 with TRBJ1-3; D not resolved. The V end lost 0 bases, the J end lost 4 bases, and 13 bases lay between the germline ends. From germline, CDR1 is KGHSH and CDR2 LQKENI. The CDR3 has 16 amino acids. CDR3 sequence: CASSPPTGIIGNTIYF. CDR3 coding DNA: TGTGCCAGCTCACCACCGACGGGGATCATAGGAAACACCATATATTTT.

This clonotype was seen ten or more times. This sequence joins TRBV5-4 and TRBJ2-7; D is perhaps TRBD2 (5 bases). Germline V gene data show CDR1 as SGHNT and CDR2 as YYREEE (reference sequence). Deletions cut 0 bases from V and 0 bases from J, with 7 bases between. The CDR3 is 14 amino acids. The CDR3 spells CASSLVGGSYEQYF. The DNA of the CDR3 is TGTGCCAGCAGCTTGGTAGGAGGCTCCTACGAGCAGTACTTC.

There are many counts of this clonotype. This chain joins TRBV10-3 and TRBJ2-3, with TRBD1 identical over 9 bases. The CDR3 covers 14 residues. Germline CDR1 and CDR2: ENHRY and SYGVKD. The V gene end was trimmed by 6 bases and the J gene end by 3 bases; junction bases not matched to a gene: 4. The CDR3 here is CAIRRDRDTDTQYF. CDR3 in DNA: TGTGCCATCAGACGGGACAGGGATACAGATACGCAGTATTTT.

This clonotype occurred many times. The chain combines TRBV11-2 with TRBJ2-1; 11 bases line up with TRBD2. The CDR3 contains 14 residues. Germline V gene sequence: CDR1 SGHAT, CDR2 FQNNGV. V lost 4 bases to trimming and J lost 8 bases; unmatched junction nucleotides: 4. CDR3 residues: CASSSLAGVDEQFF. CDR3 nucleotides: TGTGCCAGCAGCTCACTAGCGGGGGTCGATGAGCAGTTCTTC.

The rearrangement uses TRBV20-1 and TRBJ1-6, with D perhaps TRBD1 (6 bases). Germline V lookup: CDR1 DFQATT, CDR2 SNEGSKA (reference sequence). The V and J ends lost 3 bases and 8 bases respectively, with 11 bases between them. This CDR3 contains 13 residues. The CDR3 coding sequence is TGCAGTGCTAGCCGGGACACGGATTCACCCCTCCACTTT. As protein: CSASRDTDSPLHF.

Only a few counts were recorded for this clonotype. CDR3 in DNA: TGTGCCAGCTCACGGGACAGGGGGACCTACAATGAGCAGTTCTTC. Amino acids: CASSRDRGTYNEQFF. The chain is built from TRBV18 and TRBJ2-1, with 11 bases identical to TRBD1. V dropped 4 bases and J dropped 2; count of bases not matched to a gene: 1. Germline CDR1 and CDR2: KGHSH and LQKENI. The CDR3 has 15 amino acids. The whole variable domain, filled in from reference TRBV18 and TRBJ2-1, reads NAGVMQNPRHLVRRRGQEARLRCSPMKGHSHVYWYRQLPEEGLKFMVYLQKENIIDESGMPKERFSAEFPKEGPSILRIQQVVRGDSAAYFCASSRDRGTYNEQFFGPGTRLTVL.

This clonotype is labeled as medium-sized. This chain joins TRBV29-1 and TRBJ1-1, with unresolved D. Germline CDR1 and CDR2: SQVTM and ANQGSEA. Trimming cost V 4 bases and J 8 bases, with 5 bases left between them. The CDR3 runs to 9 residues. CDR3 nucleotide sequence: TGCAGCGTTGGAGAAGAAGCTTTCTTT. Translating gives CSVGEEAFF.

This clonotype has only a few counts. The DNA of the CDR3 is TGTGCCAGCAGCCCGTACCGCCAAGAGACCCAGTACTTC. It yields the protein CASSPYRQETQYF. V gene TRBV11-2 combines with J gene TRBJ2-5; D remains unclear. This CDR3 is 13 amino acids long. Trimming took off 5 bases at V and 1 base at J, with 8 bases between the two ends. Per the germline V gene, CDR1 is SGHAT and CDR2 is FQNNGV.

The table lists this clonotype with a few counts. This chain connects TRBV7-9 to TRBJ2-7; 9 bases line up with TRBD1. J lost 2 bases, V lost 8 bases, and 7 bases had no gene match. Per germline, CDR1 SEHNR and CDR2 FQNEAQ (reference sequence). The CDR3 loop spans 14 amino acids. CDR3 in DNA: TGTGCCAGCCGATCCGGGGACAGGGCCTACGAGCAGTACTTC. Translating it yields CASRSGDRAYEQYF.